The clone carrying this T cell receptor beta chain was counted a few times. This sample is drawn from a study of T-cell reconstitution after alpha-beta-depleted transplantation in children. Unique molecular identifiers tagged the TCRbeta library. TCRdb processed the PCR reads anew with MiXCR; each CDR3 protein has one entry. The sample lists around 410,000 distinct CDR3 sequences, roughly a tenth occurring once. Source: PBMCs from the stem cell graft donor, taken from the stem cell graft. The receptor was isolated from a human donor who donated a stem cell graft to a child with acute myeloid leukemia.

The CDR3: CASRPSGRATDTQYF. CDR3 nucleotides: TGTGCCAGCAGACCTAGCGGGAGGGCAACAGATACGCAGTATTTT. This sequence joins TRBV12-3 or TRBV12-4 and TRBJ2-3; 12 bases fit TRBD2. After removal of 6 bases from V and 3 bases from J, the junction contained 4 bases not matched to a gene. The length of the CDR3 is 15 residues.